The source of this T cell receptor beta chain is a study of control samples from healthy donors and cancer patients. In germline, CDR1 is SGHTA, CDR2 FQGNSA. The V gene lost 1 base and the J gene lost 5 bases, with 14 bases spanning the gap. This CDR3 is 15 amino acids long. Data came from immunoSEQ multiplex PCR; TCRdb stores just in-frame clones and leaves some out. In the table there are 85,000 to 90,000 clones, 85% to 90% of which are singletons. The chain carries TRBV7-2 and TRBJ1-1; D possibly corresponds to TRBD1 (6 bases). The sequenced sample consisted of PBMCs. The receptor comes from a woman between 45 and 65 years old with colorectal cancer. CDR3 region: CASSLGAGEGTEAFF. The DNA for the CDR3 is TGTGCCAGCAGCTTAGGAGCAGGGGAGGGGACTGAAGCTTTCTTT.